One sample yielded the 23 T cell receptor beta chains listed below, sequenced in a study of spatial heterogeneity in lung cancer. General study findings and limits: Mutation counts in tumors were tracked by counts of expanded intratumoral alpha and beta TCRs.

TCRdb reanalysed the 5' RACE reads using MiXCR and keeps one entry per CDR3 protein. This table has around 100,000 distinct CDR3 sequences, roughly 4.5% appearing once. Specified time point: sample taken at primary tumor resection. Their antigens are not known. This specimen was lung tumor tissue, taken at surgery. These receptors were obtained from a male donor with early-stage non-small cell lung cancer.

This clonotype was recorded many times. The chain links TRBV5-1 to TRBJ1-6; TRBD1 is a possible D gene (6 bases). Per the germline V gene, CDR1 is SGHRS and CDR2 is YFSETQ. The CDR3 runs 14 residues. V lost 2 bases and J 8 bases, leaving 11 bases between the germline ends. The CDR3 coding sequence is TGCGCCAGCAGCTTAGGGGGAAGCCATTCACCCCTCCACTTT. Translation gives CASSLGGSHSPLHF.

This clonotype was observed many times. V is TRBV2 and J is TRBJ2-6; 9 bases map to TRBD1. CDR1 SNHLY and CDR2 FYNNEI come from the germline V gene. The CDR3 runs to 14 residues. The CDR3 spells CGTQGALGANVLTF. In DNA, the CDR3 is TGTGGCACACAGGGGGCGCTTGGGGCCAACGTCCTGACTTTC.

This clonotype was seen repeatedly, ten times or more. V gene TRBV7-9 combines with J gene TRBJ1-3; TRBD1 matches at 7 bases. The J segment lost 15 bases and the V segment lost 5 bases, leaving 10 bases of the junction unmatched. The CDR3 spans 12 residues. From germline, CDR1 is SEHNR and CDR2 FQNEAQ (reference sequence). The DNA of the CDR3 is TGTGCCAGCAGCGCGACAGGGCCGCGGAAATATTTT. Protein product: CASSATGPRKYF.

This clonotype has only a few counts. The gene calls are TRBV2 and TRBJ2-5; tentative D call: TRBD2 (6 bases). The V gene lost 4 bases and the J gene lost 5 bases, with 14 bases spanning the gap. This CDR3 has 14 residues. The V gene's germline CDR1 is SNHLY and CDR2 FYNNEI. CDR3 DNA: TGTGCCAGCAGTGTAGAGGCTGGGGGGGAGACCCAGTACTTC. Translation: CASSVEAGGETQYF.

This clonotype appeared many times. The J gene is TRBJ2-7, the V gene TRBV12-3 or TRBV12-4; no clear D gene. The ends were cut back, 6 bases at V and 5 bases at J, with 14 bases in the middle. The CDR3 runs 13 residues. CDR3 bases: TGTGCCAGCAGCCCTAATAAAGTCCACGAGCAGTACTTC. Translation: CASSPNKVHEQYF.

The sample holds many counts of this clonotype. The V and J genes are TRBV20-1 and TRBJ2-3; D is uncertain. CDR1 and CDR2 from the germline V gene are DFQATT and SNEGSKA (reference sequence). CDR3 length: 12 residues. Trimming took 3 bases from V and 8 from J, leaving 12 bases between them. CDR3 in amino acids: CSASLSAGTQYF. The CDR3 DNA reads TGCAGTGCTAGCCTCTCCGCCGGTACGCAGTATTTT.

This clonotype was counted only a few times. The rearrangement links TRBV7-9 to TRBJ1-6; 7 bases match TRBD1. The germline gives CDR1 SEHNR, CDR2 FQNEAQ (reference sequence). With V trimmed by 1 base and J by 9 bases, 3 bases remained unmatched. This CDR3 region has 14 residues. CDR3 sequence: CASSLGGGGSPLHF. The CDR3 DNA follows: TGTGCCAGCAGCTTAGGAGGGGGCGGTTCACCCCTCCACTTT.

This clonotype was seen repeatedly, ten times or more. For the CDR3, the DNA is TGCAGCGTTCCGGGACTAGCGGGTGAGGTGGGAGATACGCAGTATTTT. This sequence encodes CSVPGLAGEVGDTQYF. The chain recombines TRBV29-1 with TRBJ2-3, with 12 positions matching TRBD2. Unmatched junction bases numbered 11, after V lost 5 bases and J lost 5 bases. Per the germline V gene, CDR1 is SQVTM and CDR2 is ANQGSEA. CDR3 length: 16 residues.

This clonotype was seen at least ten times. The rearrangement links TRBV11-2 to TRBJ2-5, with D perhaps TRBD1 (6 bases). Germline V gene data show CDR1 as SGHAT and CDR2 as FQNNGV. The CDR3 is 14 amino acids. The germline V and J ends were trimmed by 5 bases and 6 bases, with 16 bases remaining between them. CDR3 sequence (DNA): TGTGCCAGCAGCCCTTCCTTCAGGGGCCAGACCCAGTACTTC. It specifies CASSPSFRGQTQYF.

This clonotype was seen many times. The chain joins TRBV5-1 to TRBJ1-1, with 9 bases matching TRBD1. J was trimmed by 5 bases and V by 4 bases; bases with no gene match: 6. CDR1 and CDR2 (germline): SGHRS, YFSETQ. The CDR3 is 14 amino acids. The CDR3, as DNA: TGCGCCAGCAGCCGTACAGGGGGCTCTACTGAAGCTTTCTTT. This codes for CASSRTGGSTEAFF.

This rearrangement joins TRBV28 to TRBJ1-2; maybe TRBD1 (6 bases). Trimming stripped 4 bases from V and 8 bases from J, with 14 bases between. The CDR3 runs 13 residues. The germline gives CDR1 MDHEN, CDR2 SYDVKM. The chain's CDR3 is CASSYGGLGGYTF. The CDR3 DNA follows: TGTGCCAGCAGTTATGGGGGCTTGGGAGGCTACACCTTC.

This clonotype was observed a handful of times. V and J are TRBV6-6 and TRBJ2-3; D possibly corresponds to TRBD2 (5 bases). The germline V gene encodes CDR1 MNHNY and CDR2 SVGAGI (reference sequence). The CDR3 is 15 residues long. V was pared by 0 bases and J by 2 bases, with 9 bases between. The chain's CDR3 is CASSYSEALTDTQYF. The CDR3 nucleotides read TGTGCCAGCAGTTACTCGGAGGCCCTCACAGATACGCAGTATTTT.

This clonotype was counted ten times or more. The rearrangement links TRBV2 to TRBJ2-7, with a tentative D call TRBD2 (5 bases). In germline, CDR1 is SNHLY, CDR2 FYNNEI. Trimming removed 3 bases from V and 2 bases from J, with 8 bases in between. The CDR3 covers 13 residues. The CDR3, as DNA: TGTGCCAGCAGTGACAGCGGTCCCTACGAGCAGTACTTC. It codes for CASSDSGPYEQYF.

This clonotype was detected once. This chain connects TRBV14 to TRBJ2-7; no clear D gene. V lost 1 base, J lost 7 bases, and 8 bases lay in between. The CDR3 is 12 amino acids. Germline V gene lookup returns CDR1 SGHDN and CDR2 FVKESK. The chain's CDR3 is CASSQASIEQYF. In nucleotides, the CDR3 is TGTGCCAGCAGCCAAGCGTCCATTGAGCAGTACTTC.

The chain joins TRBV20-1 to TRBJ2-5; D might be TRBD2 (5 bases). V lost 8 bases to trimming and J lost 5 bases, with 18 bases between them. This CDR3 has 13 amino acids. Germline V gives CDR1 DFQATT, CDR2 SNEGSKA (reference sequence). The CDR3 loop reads CSFERERFETQYF. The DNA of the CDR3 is TGCAGTTTTGAAAGGGAGAGGTTCGAGACCCAGTACTTC.

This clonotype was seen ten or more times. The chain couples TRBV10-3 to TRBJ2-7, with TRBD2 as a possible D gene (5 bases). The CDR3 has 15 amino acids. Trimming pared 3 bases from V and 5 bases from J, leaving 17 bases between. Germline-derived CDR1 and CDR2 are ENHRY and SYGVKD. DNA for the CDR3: TGTGCCATCAGTGAAGGGCTCGGGATCCTCGACGAGCAGTACTTC. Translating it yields CAISEGLGILDEQYF.

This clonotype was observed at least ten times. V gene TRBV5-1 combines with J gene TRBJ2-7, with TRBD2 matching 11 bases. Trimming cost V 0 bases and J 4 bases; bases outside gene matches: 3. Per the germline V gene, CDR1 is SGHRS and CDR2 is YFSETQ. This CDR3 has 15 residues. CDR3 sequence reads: CASSLGLAGFYEQYF. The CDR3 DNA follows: TGCGCCAGCAGCTTGGGACTAGCGGGGTTTTACGAGCAGTACTTC.

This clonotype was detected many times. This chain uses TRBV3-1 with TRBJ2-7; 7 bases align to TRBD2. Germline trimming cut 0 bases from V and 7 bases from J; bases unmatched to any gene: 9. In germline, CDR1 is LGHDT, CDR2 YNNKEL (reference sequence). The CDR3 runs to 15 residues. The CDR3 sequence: CASSQDSSGGGEQYF. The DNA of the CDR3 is TGTGCCAGCAGCCAAGATTCTAGCGGAGGTGGGGAGCAGTACTTC.

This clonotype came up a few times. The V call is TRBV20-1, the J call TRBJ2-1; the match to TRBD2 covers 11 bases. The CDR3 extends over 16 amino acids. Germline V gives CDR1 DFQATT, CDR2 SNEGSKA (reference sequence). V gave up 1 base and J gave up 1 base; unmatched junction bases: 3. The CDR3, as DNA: TGCAGTGCTAGAGGGACTAGCGGGCAGTCCTACAATGAGCAGTTCTTC. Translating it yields CSARGTSGQSYNEQFF.

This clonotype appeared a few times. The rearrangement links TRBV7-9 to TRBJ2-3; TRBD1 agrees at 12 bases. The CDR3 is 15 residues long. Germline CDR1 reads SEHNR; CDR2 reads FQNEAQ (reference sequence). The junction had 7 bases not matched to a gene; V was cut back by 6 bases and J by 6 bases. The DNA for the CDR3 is TGTGCCAGCAGGGGGACAGGGGGCGCAGCGGATACGCAGTATTTT. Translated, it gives CASRGTGGAADTQYF.

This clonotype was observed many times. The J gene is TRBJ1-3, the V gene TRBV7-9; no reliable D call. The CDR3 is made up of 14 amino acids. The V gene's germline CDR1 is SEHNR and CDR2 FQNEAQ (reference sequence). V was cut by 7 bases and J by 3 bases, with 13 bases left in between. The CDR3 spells CASKGLKDGNTIYF. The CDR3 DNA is TGTGCCAGCAAAGGGCTGAAGGATGGAAACACCATATATTTT.

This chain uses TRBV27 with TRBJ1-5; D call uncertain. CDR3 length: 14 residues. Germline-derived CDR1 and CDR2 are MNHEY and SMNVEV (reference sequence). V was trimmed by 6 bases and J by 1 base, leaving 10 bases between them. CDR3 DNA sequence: TGTGCCAGCAGACGAGGAGGGAGCAATCAGCCCCAGCATTTT. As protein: CASRRGGSNQPQHF.

The CDR3 loop reads CASLDRRAGADTQYF. CDR3 bases: TGTGCCAGCCTCGACCGGAGGGCCGGGGCAGATACGCAGTATTTT. The chain links TRBV28 to TRBJ2-3; D possibly corresponds to TRBD2 (6 bases). The CDR3 length is 15 residues. The germline V gene has CDR1 MDHEN and CDR2 SYDVKM. The V gene lost 8 bases and the J gene lost 4 bases, with 19 bases spanning the gap. Together with reference TRBV28 and TRBJ2-3, the CDR3 gives the full variable domain: DVKVTQSSRYLVKRTGEKVFLECVQDMDHENMFWYRQDPGLGLRLIYFSYDVKMKEKGDIPEGYSVSREKKERFSLILESASTNQTSMYLCASLDRRAGADTQYFGPGTRLTVL.